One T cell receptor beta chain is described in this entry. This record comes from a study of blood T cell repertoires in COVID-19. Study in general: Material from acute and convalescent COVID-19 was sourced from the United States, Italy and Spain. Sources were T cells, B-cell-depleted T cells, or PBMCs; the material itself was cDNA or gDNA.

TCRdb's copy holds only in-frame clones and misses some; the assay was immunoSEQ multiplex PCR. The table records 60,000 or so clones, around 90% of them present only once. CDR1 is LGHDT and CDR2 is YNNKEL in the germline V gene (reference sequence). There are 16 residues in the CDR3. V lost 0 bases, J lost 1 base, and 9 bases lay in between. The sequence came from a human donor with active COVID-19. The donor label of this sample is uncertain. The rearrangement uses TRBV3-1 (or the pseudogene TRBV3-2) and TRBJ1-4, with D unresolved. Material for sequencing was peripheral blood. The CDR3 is CASSQDWLRTNEKLFF. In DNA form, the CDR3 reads TGTGCCAGCAGCCAAGATTGGCTCCGAACTAATGAAAAACTGTTTTTT.